Each of the 26 T cell receptor beta chains below was sequenced from the same sample in a study of OX40 agonist ivuxolimab in advanced cancers. Data came from immunoSEQ multiplex PCR; TCRdb stores just in-frame clones and leaves some out. Here the sample spans some 99,000 clones, roughly 94% being singletons. The sample consisted of CD4+ or CD8+ T cells sorted from blood, taken in a trial of the OX40 agonist ivuxolimab. Receptors were obtained from an adult with an advanced solid tumor such as melanoma, head and neck, liver or kidney cancer.

The sample holds one count of this clone. This rearrangement joins TRBV5-1 to TRBJ2-5; D not certain. Germline V gene lookup returns CDR1 SGHRS and CDR2 YFSETQ. The CDR3 is 13 residues long. V lost 1 base and J lost 1, with 5 bases in between. The CDR3 DNA follows: TGCGCCAGCAGCTTGAGCAGCCAAGAGACCCAGTACTTC. Translated, it gives CASSLSSQETQYF. Full variable domain (missing parts from reference TRBV5-1 and TRBJ2-5): KAGVTQTPRYLIKTRGQQVTLSCSPISGHRSVSWYQQTPGQGLQFLFEYFSETQRNKGNFPGRFSGRQFSNSRSEMNVSTLELGDSALYLCASSLSSQETQYFGPGTRLLVL.

The chain links TRBV6-1 to TRBJ1-3; possibly TRBD1 for D (6 bases). The V gene's germline CDR1 is MNHNS and CDR2 SASEGT. The V end lost 2 bases, the J end lost 2 bases, and 13 bases lay between the germline ends. The CDR3 contains 16 residues. The CDR3 DNA is TGTGCCAGCAGTGAAAAGAAACAGGGCCCTGGAAACACCATATATTTT. Protein product: CASSEKKQGPGNTIYF.

The chain joins TRBV6-5 to TRBJ1-1; D possibly corresponds to TRBD1 (6 bases). CDR3 length: 13 amino acids. The V and J ends lost 2 bases and 8 bases respectively, with 12 bases between them. CDR1 is MNHEY, CDR2 SVGAGI, per germline. The CDR3 is CASSYRGRGEAFF. CDR3 nucleotides: TGTGCCAGCAGTTACAGGGGGAGGGGGGAAGCTTTCTTT.

The chain couples TRBV6-5 to TRBJ2-4; TRBD2 matches 8 bases. The V gene end was trimmed by 4 bases and the J gene end by 8 bases; junction bases not matched to a gene: 7. From germline, CDR1 is MNHEY and CDR2 SVGAGI. This CDR3 comprises 14 residues. CDR3 nucleotide sequence: TGTGCCAGCAGTTTGGGGACTAGTTGGGACATTCAGTACTTC. Its translation is CASSLGTSWDIQYF.

The V gene is TRBV5-1, the J gene TRBJ2-7; TRBD1 agrees at 11 bases. Per the germline V gene, CDR1 is SGHRS and CDR2 is YFSETQ. V dropped 3 bases and J dropped 0; count of bases not matched to a gene: 8. The CDR3 loop spans 17 amino acids. CDR3 region: CASSWTLGTGGSYEQYF. CDR3 bases: TGCGCCAGCAGCTGGACCCTCGGGACAGGGGGCTCCTACGAGCAGTACTTC.

The chain uses TRBV4-1 and TRBJ2-1, with TRBD1 matching over 7 bases. The CDR3 covers 15 residues. Trimming at V came to 4 bases and at J to 3 bases, leaving 6 bases not matched to a gene. CDR1 is MGHRA and CDR2 is YSYEKL in the germline V gene. CDR3 in DNA: TGCGCCAGCAGCCCCGACAGGGCAAACTACAATGAGCAGTTCTTC. This translates into CASSPDRANYNEQFF.

The CDR3 nucleotides are TGTGCCAGCAGTGGGACTAGCGGTGAGCAGTTCTTC. Encoded protein: CASSGTSGEQFF. The chain employs TRBV2 and TRBJ2-1; TRBD2 aligns across 10 bases. The germline CDR1 and CDR2 sequences are SNHLY and FYNNEI. Losses at the gene ends were 4 bases for V and 9 bases for J; bases not matched to a gene: 0. The CDR3 spans 12 residues.

The chain couples TRBV5-1 to TRBJ1-4; TRBD1 matches 9 bases. CDR1 SGHRS and CDR2 YFSETQ come from the germline V gene. V trimming: 0 bases; J trimming: 8 bases; junction bases outside the gene matches: 8. The CDR3 is 16 amino acids. The CDR3 here is CASSLAKTGGSEKLFF. DNA of the CDR3: TGCGCCAGCAGCTTGGCCAAGACAGGGGGGTCGGAAAAACTGTTTTTT.

The rearrangement links TRBV6-1 to TRBJ1-2, with D possibly TRBD1 on 6 matching bases. Trimming took 3 bases from V and 4 from J, leaving 15 bases between them. The CDR3 loop spans 15 amino acids. Germline CDR1 is MNHNS and CDR2 is SASEGT. This chain's CDR3 is CASSELRGLGYGYTF. In DNA, the CDR3 is TGTGCCAGCAGTGAGCTAAGGGGGTTGGGCTATGGCTACACCTTC.

The chain recombines TRBV4-3 with TRBJ1-6; D is undetermined. This CDR3 has 15 residues. The germline gives CDR1 LGHNA, CDR2 YSLEER. V was clipped by 0 bases and J by 6 bases, with 9 bases between them. In DNA, the CDR3 is TGCGCCAGCAGCCAAGATGCCAGAGCTAATTCACCCCTCCACTTT. Protein: CASSQDARANSPLHF.

The rearrangement joins TRBV6-6 to TRBJ1-4, with D possibly being TRBD1 (5 bases). The germline V gene encodes CDR1 MNHNY and CDR2 SVGAGI (reference sequence). V was trimmed by 1 base and J by 4 bases, leaving 13 bases between them. The CDR3 is 16 residues long. In nucleotides, the CDR3 is TGTGCCAGCAGTTACTTCTTCGGGACCCGTAATGAAAAACTGTTTTTT. Translating gives CASSYFFGTRNEKLFF.

The J gene is TRBJ2-5, the V gene TRBV29-1; 10 bases line up with TRBD2. After removal of 0 bases from V and 5 bases from J, the junction contained 12 bases not matched to a gene. The germline CDR1 and CDR2 sequences are SQVTM and ANQGSEA. This CDR3 is built from 17 residues. CDR3 nucleotides: TGCAGCGTTGAAGAGGGGGCTAGCGGGAGCGTTAGGGAGACCCAGTACTTC. It translates to CSVEEGASGSVRETQYF.

The chain combines TRBV6-6 with TRBJ1-2; D unresolved. V was cut by 0 bases and J by 8 bases, with 10 bases left in between. This CDR3 is 13 amino acids long. Germline CDR1 and CDR2: MNHNY and SVGAGI (reference sequence). CDR3 nucleotide sequence: TGTGCCAGCAGTTACTCACGGACCGGAGGCTACACCTTC. This codes for CASSYSRTGGYTF.

The chain is built from TRBV7-6 and TRBJ2-5, with D possibly matching TRBD2 (5 bases). The CDR3 consists of 17 residues. V dropped 0 bases and J dropped 2 bases, with 16 bases sitting between them. The V gene's germline CDR1 is SGHVS and CDR2 FNYEAQ. CDR3 sequence: CASSLAKPDFGQETQYF. The CDR3 DNA reads TGTGCCAGCAGCTTAGCGAAACCGGACTTCGGGCAAGAGACCCAGTACTTC.

The V gene is TRBV5-5, the J gene TRBJ1-3; a possible D gene is TRBD1 (5 bases). Between the trimmed V and J ends, which lost 3 bases and 1 base, there was a span of 17 bases. The germline gives CDR1 SGHKS, CDR2 YYEKEE (reference sequence). The CDR3 spans 17 residues. The CDR3 bases are TGTGCCAGCAGCTCCGATGGGTGGGGGTCTTCTGGAAACACCATATATTTT. Protein product: CASSSDGWGSSGNTIYF.

This clone was found once. The chain employs TRBV6-5 and TRBJ1-3; D call uncertain. CDR1 MNHEY and CDR2 SVGAGI come from the germline V gene. This CDR3 has 14 amino acids. Trimming pared 4 bases from V and 0 bases from J, leaving 7 bases between. DNA of the CDR3: TGTGCCAGCAGTTCCATAAGCTCTGGAAACACCATATATTTT. The encoded protein is CASSSISSGNTIYF.

The genes are TRBV7-9 and TRBJ2-5; D possibly corresponds to TRBD2 (6 bases). Trimming took 5 bases from V and 2 from J, leaving 9 bases between them. CDR1 is SEHNR and CDR2 is FQNEAQ in the germline V gene (reference sequence). This CDR3 is 13 amino acids long. The CDR3 bases are TGTGCCAGCAGCCCCGGGGGACAAGAGACCCAGTACTTC. Translation gives CASSPGGQETQYF.

V and J are TRBV18 and TRBJ1-1; 8 bases map to TRBD1. Unmatched junction bases numbered 1, after V lost 2 bases and J lost 8 bases. The CDR3 loop spans 12 amino acids. CDR1 is KGHSH, CDR2 LQKENI, per germline. This CDR3 reads CASSPRTGEAFF. The CDR3 DNA reads TGTGCCAGCTCACCAAGGACAGGGGAAGCTTTCTTT.

This chain links TRBV7-9 with TRBJ1-1; maybe TRBD1 (5 bases). The CDR3 covers 13 residues. Germline lookup yields CDR1 SEHNR and CDR2 FQNEAQ (reference sequence). The V end was cut by 1 base, the J end by 5 bases, with 8 bases between. The CDR3 DNA follows: TGTGCCAGCAGCTTAGAGGGGAGGACTGAAGCTTTCTTT. This gives the protein CASSLEGRTEAFF.

The gene calls are TRBV6-5 and TRBJ2-1; 10 nucleotides align to TRBD2. CDR3 length: 15 residues. V shed 2 bases, J shed 6 bases, and the junction held 4 bases outside the gene matches. The germline CDR1 and CDR2 sequences are MNHEY and SVGAGI. In DNA, the CDR3 is TGTGCCAGCAGTTACAGCCTAGCGGGAGCCAATGAGCAGTTCTTC. It yields the protein CASSYSLAGANEQFF.

This clone was seen just once. CDR3 in amino acids: CSASPTYEQYF. DNA for the CDR3: TGCAGTGCTAGCCCCACCTACGAGCAGTACTTC. The chain links TRBV20-1 to TRBJ2-7; no firm D call. The ends were cut back, 3 bases at V and 2 bases at J, with 5 bases in the middle. This CDR3 has 11 amino acids. Looked up from germline, CDR1 is DFQATT and CDR2 is SNEGSKA (reference sequence).

This chain joins TRBV28 and TRBJ2-5; D assignment may be TRBD1 or TRBD2 (5 bases each). Trimming took 7 bases from V and 0 from J, leaving 18 bases between them. Germline CDR1 is MDHEN and CDR2 is SYDVKM. The CDR3 covers 16 residues. The CDR3 DNA sequence: TGTGCCAGCAAAGACCGGGACGGGGCGGACCAAGAGACCCAGTACTTC. This gives the protein CASKDRDGADQETQYF.

This chain links TRBV12-5 with TRBJ2-1, with a possible D match to TRBD1 (6 bases). Germline loops: CDR1 LGHNT, CDR2 FRNRAP. This CDR3 contains 13 residues. Trimming took off 5 bases at V and 4 bases at J, with 9 bases between the two ends. In DNA, the CDR3 is TGTGCTAGTGGTGATACAGGGTACAATGAGCAGTTCTTC. Protein product: CASGDTGYNEQFF.

The chain employs TRBV5-1 and TRBJ2-7; possibly TRBD2 for D (5 bases). Germline V gene sequence: CDR1 SGHRS, CDR2 YFSETQ. The V end was cut by 2 bases, the J end by 3 bases, with 9 bases between. The CDR3 runs to 13 residues. CDR3 sequence: CASSFGLVYEQYF. CDR3 DNA: TGCGCCAGCAGCTTCGGACTGGTCTACGAGCAGTACTTC.

The chain combines TRBV5-4 with TRBJ2-3; possible D gene TRBD1, 6 bases. The germline V and J ends were trimmed by 0 bases and 2 bases, with 10 bases remaining between them. Germline assignment: CDR1 SGHNT and CDR2 YYREEE (reference sequence). The CDR3 length is 15 residues. In DNA form, the CDR3 reads TGTGCCAGCAGCTTGGATCCAGGGGCCACAGATACGCAGTATTTT. It encodes CASSLDPGATDTQYF.

The gene calls are TRBV5-1 and TRBJ1-1; TRBD1 aligns across 8 bases. The CDR3 length is 14 residues. Per the germline V gene, CDR1 is SGHRS and CDR2 is YFSETQ. V shed 2 bases, J shed 5 bases, and the junction held 5 bases outside the gene matches. The CDR3 spells CASSFRGRGTEAFF. The CDR3 nucleotides are TGCGCCAGCAGCTTCAGGGGGCGCGGGACTGAAGCTTTCTTT.